A selection of T cell receptor beta chains follows, all from one sample in a study of CD8+ T cells in alopecia areata. Measured with immunoSEQ multiplex PCR; TCRdb has only the in-frame clones, and not every one. The table records 120,000 to 150,000 clones, approximately 50% of them present only once. Sequenced material: CD4+ T cells sorted from blood. The receptors derive from a human donor with alopecia areata. CDR3s include the opening cysteine and the closing phenylalanine or tryptophan. D genes are given only for firm matches. Size tells how often a clone was seen (once, few, many) or the class of an expanded clone, and some rows leave it out.

clone size,D gene,J gene,V gene,CDR3 DNA,CDR3 protein
few,NA,TRBJ1-2,TRBV4-1,TGCGCCAGCAGCCCTGACAACTATGGCTACACCTTC,CASSPDNYGYTF
NA,NA,TRBJ2-7,TRBV6-5,TGTGCCAGCAGTTACTCGACAGTCAGGGGCGAGCAGTACTTC,CASSYSTVRGEQYF
NA,NA,TRBJ1-2,TRBV27,TGTGCCAGCAAGGTTGGGGGTAGCTATGGCTACACCTTC,CASKVGGSYGYTF
few,NA,TRBJ1-1,TRBV7-3,TGTGCCAGCAGCCCACGGGGAGGAACTGAAGCTTTCTTT,CASSPRGGTEAFF
NA,NA,TRBJ2-7,TRBV10-2,TGCGCCAGCAGGGAAGGACCCTCCTACGAGCAGTACTTC,CASREGPSYEQYF
NA,TRBD1,TRBJ2-1,TRBV7-9,TGTGCCAGCAACTCGCCCTGGACAGGGGGCGCCGGTGAGCAGTTCTTC,CASNSPWTGGAGEQFF
few,TRBD1,TRBJ2-6,TRBV19,TGTGCCAGTAGTATCCTAGGGACAGGGGGTTCTGGGGCCAACGTCCTGACTTTC,CASSILGTGGSGANVLTF
NA,TRBD1,TRBJ2-7,TRBV7-9,TGTGCCAGCAGCTTAACAGGGGCCACCTACGAGCAGTACTTC,CASSLTGATYEQYF
NA,NA,TRBJ2-5,TRBV29-1,TGCAGCGTTGAAGCGTCGTGGATGGAGACCCAGTACTTC,CSVEASWMETQYF
few,NA,TRBJ2-3,TRBV27,TGTGCCAGCAGTTTATCGATAAAGGGGGATACGCAGTATTTT,CASSLSIKGDTQYF
NA,NA,TRBJ2-7,TRBV15,TGTGCCACCAGCAGAGAAGTTAGCGCTGCCTACGAGCAGTACTTC,CATSREVSAAYEQYF
few,NA,TRBJ1-5,TRBV29-1,TGCAGCGTTGTTCCACAGGGCGGACAGCCCCAGCATTTT,CSVVPQGGQPQHF